This T cell receptor (beta chain) was recorded in a study of blood T cell repertoires in COVID-19. The repertoire was sequenced with immunoSEQ multiplex PCR; TCRdb's copy has only in-frame clones and lacks some. The sample lists about 140,000 clones, approximately 90% occurring once. Germline V gene lookup returns CDR1 SGHVS and CDR2 FQNEAQ. This CDR3 region has 17 residues. V dropped 2 bases and J dropped 4 bases, with 17 bases sitting between them. The TCR originated in a woman aged 80 or over with acute or convalescent COVID-19. The chain couples TRBV7-8 to TRBJ2-2, with a possible D match to TRBD1 (6 bases). Sample: peripheral blood. The CDR3 is CASSLSSGGAGTGELFF. CDR3 coding DNA: TGTGCCAGCAGCTTATCATCTGGGGGCGCGGGCACCGGGGAGCTGTTTTTT.